The 5 T cell receptor beta chains presented below share a single source sample, sequenced in a study of molecular identifiers for immune sequencing clone quantification (dated by TCRdb to between 2017 and 2018). The library was prepared using PCR. The sequencer was an Illumina HiSeq 4000. TCRdb applied fastp at Q25 and MiXCR to the public reads, then kept only in-frame beta chains. Each entry is one CDR3 protein sequence, shown with its most common DNA and genes. The sample profile shows about 640,000 distinct CDR3 sequences; just under 20% of them were found once. The top ten constitute roughly 0.9% of the sample. What was sequenced was naive CD8+ T cells from blood, with Jurkat cell RNA spiked in. The intended sense of this specimen's cell subset or site label: FACS-sorted CD8+CD4-CCR7+CD45RA+ naive T cells. The receptors here all came from a human donor in good health. Some libraries in this study had Jurkat cell RNA spiked in.

The chain recombines TRBV30 with TRBJ2-7, with D possibly called TRBD1 or TRBD2 (5 bases each). Germline V CDR1 and CDR2: GTSNPN, SVGIG (reference sequence). This CDR3 comprises 17 residues. V dropped 2 bases and J dropped 8 bases, with 28 bases sitting between them. The CDR3 loop is CAWSPPKYRDVHLQQYF. In nucleotides, the CDR3 is TGTGCCTGGAGTCCCCCGAAATATCGGGACGTGCATCTTCAGCAGTACTTC.

This clonotype was picked up many times. The J gene is TRBJ1-1, the V gene TRBV7-9; the D is unclear. Germline V gene sequence: CDR1 SEHNR, CDR2 FQNEAQ (reference sequence). The germline V and J ends were trimmed by 2 bases and 5 bases, with 6 bases remaining between them. This CDR3 comprises 12 residues. CDR3 sequence reads: CASSLMETEAFF. The CDR3 DNA is TGTGCCAGCAGCTTAATGGAGACTGAAGCTTTCTTT.

In this sample, this clonotype turned up many times. V and J are TRBV20-1 and TRBJ2-3; TRBD2 agrees at 11 bases. Germline V CDR1 and CDR2: DFQATT, SNEGSKA (reference sequence). V was clipped by 3 bases and J by 3 bases; unmatched bases: 11. The CDR3 totals 17 residues. DNA of the CDR3: TGCAGTGCTAGTGGCCCTAGCGGGAGGCTTGGTACAGATACGCAGTATTTT. Translating gives CSASGPSGRLGTDTQYF.

This clonotype has ten or more counts. The chain links TRBV13 to TRBJ2-2; 12 bases line up with TRBD2. The trim removed 5 bases at V and 3 bases at J, leaving 4 bases unmatched. Germline V lookup: CDR1 PRHDT, CDR2 FYEKMQ (reference sequence). This CDR3 is 16 amino acids long. The CDR3 DNA is TGTGCCAGCAGCCAAGGACTAGCGGGATACACCGGGGAGCTGTTTTTT. Translated, it gives CASSQGLAGYTGELFF.

About this clonotype itself: A much larger clone differs by one base, so this may be a read error. The V gene is TRBV10-1, the J gene TRBJ2-7, with D possibly matching TRBD1 (5 bases). Germline V gene sequence: CDR1 WNHNN, CDR2 SYGVQD (reference sequence). This CDR3 contains 13 residues. V was cut by 3 bases and J by 6 bases, with 12 bases left in between. This CDR3 reads CASSEQDPAEQYF. The CDR3 DNA follows: TGCGCCAGCAGTGAACAGGACCCGGCCGAGCAGTACTTC.